This T cell receptor beta chain was identified during a study of blood T cell repertoires in COVID-19. Produced via immunoSEQ multiplex PCR; TCRdb's table is partial and in-frame only. The sample holds around 250,000 clones, 86% seen once. Unmatched junction bases numbered 13, after V lost 7 bases and J lost 0 bases. Germline CDR1 and CDR2: SGHRS and YFSETQ. This CDR3 is 17 amino acids long. Material for sequencing was peripheral blood. The genes are TRBV5-1 and TRBJ2-3, with 8 nucleotides matching TRBD2. This TCR derives from a man aged 30 to 39 who had recovered from COVID-19. The CDR3 sequence: CASGLGISGESTDTQYF. Written as DNA, the CDR3 is TGCGCCAGCGGTCTGGGGATTAGCGGGGAAAGCACAGATACGCAGTATTTT. The entire variable domain, with the rest obtained from reference TRBV5-1 and TRBJ2-3, is as follows: KAGVTQTPRYLIKTRGQQVTLSCSPISGHRSVSWYQQTPGQGLQFLFEYFSETQRNKGNFPGRFSGRQFSNSRSEMNVSTLELGDSALYLCASGLGISGESTDTQYFGPGTRLTVL.